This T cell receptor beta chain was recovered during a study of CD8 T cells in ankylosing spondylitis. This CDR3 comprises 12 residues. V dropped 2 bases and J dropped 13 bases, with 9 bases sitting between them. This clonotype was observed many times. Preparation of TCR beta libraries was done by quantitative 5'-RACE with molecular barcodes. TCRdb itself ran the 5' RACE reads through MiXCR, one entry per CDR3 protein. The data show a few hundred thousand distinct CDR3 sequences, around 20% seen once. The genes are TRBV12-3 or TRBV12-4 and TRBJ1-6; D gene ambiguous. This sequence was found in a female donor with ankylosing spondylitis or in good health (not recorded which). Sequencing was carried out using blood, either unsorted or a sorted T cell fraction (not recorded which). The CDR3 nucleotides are TGTGCCAGCAGTTTAAGGTCCGCCCCCCTCCACTTT. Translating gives CASSLRSAPLHF.